This T cell receptor beta chain was documented in a study of T-cell memory formation after mild COVID-19. Study-level background: TCR clusters were mostly donor specific. Overall study findings and caveats: Clones shrinking between day 15 and 85 showed a balanced CD4/CD8 split, and those that grew later tilted toward CD4+. Clones that contracted clustered mainly in CM and EM if CD4+ and in EMRA if CD8+.

This clonotype has more than one count but fewer than ten. Its specificity is not known. The CDR3 totals 17 residues. V lost 7 bases and J lost 0; bases outside the gene matches: 15. Per the germline V gene, CDR1 is SGHDT and CDR2 is YYEEEE. UMIs and sample barcodes were carried by the TCR alpha and TCR beta cDNA libraries that 5'RACE produced using constant-segment primers. Each CDR3 protein gets one entry after TCRdb re-called the 5' RACE reads with MiXCR. The sample includes approximately 300,000 distinct CDR3 sequences, about 16% of them seen just once. The material sequenced was PBMCs or a T cell subset sorted from them (not recorded which). The chain uses TRBV5-6 and TRBJ1-1, with 7 nucleotides matching TRBD1. The source of this sequence is a man aged 18 to 29 who had mild COVID-19 (a few samples of this study predate the infection). Cell type and time point are not known. The CDR3 nucleotides read TGTGCCAGCCTGGAGGACAGGACCTTCTTTATGAACACTGAAGCTTTCTTT. This sequence encodes CASLEDRTFFMNTEAFF.